This T cell receptor beta chain was profiled in a study of blood T cell repertoires in COVID-19. About the study: Acute and convalescent COVID-19 specimens originated in the United States, Italy and Spain. Sources were T cells, B-cell-depleted T cells, or PBMCs; the material itself was cDNA or gDNA.

Patients from Seattle were sampled longitudinally, starting during active infection. This CDR3 has 13 residues. V lost 3 bases and J 2 bases, leaving 7 bases between the germline ends. Germline loops: CDR1 MNHNS, CDR2 SASEGT. Original processing notes: Reference gene primer amplification gave estimated nucleated cell counts. Libraries were prepared by immunoSEQ multiplex PCR; TCRdb keeps only in-frame clonotypes and omits some of them. The V and J calls and clone size were taken over from that table, and D and trimming were inferred from the DNA. The top ten clones hold 9% to 14% of a sample with about 150,000 clones, approximately 80% of them seen once.

Material: peripheral blood. The sequence came from an older woman with COVID-19, enrolled during active disease. This rearrangement joins TRBV6-1 to TRBJ1-2; D unresolved. CDR3 region: CASSDGQNYGYTF. The CDR3 region has the DNA TGTGCCAGCAGTGATGGGCAGAACTATGGCTACACCTTC.